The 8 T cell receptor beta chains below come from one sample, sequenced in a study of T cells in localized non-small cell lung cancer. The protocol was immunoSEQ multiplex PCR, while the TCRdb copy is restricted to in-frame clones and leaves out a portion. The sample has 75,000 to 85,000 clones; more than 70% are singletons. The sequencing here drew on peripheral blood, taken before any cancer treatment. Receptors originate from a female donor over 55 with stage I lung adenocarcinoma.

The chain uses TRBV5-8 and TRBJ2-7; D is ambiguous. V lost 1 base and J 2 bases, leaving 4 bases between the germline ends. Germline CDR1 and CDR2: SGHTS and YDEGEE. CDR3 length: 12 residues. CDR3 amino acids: CASSLRAYEQYF. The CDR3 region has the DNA TGTGCCAGCAGCTTGAGGGCCTACGAGCAGTACTTC.

In nucleotides, the CDR3 is TGTGCCAGCAGCGCATACTACGAGCAGTACTTC. This gives the protein CASSAYYEQYF. The chain is built from TRBV7-9 and TRBJ2-7, with D uncertain. Germline-derived CDR1 and CDR2 are SEHNR and FQNEAQ (reference sequence). Trimming cost V 5 bases and J 3 bases, with 5 bases left between them. This CDR3 comprises 11 residues.

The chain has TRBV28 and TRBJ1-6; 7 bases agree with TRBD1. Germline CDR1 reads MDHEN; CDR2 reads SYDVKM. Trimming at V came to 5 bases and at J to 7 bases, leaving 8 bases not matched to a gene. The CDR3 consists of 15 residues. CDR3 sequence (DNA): TGTGCCAGCAGTCCCCAGACAGGGTGGAATTCACCCCTCCACTTT. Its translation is CASSPQTGWNSPLHF.

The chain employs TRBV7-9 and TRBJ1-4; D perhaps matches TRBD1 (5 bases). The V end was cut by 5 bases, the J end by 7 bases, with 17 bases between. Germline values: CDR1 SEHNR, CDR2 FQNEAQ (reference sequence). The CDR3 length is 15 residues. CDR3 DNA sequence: TGTGCCAGCAGCCTGAAGGGACCTCGGATTGAAAAACTGTTTTTT. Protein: CASSLKGPRIEKLFF.

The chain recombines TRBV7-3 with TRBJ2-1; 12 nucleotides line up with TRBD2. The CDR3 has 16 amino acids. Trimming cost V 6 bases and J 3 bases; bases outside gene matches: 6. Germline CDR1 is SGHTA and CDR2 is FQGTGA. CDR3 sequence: CASSPGLAGIYNEQFF. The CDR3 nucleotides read TGTGCCAGCAGTCCCGGACTAGCGGGAATCTACAATGAGCAGTTCTTC.

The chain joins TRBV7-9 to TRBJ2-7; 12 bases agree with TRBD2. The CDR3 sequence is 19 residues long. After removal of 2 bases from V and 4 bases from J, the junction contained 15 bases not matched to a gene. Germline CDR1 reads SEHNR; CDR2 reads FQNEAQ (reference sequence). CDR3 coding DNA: TGTGCCAGCAGCTTATTCGGGCTAGCGGGAGGGTCTCCCAATTACGAGCAGTACTTC. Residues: CASSLFGLAGGSPNYEQYF.

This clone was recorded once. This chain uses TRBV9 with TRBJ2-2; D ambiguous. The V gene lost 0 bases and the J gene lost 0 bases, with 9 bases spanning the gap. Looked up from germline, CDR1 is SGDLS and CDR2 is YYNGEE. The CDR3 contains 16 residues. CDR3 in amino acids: CASSVVDFPNTGELFF. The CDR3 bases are TGTGCCAGCAGCGTAGTAGACTTTCCGAACACCGGGGAGCTGTTTTTT.

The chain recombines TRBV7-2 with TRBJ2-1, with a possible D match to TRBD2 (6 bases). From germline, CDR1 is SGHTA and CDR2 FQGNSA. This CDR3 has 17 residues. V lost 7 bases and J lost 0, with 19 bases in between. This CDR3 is CASTLTAAGSSYNEQFF. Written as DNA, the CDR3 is TGTGCCAGCACTCTGACGGCGGCGGGGAGCTCCTACAATGAGCAGTTCTTC.